These T cell receptor beta chains were read from a single sample in a study of T cells in Graves' hyperthyroidism and ophthalmopathy. MiXCR, applied by TCRdb to the multiplex PCR reads, yields one record per CDR3 protein. The repertoire includes 200,000 to 250,000 distinct CDR3 sequences, roughly a quarter of them detected once, and 35% sits in the top ten. The sample taken for sequencing was blood. These receptors all stem from a woman in her thirties or forties with Graves' ophthalmopathy. Both conserved end residues are part of each CDR3. D genes are given only for firm matches. Clone size is not always given. Where it is, it says once, few, many or a class for expanded clones.

D,J,size,V,DNA,CDR3
.,TRBJ2-7,many,TRBV29-1,TGCAGCGTTCTCAGATACGAGCAGTACTTC,CSVLRYEQYF
TRBD1,TRBJ1-3,many,TRBV5-1,TGCGCCAGCAGCGTTGGGACAGCTGGAAACACCATATATTTT,CASSVGTAGNTIYF
.,TRBJ1-2,many,TRBV25-1,TGTGCCAGCAGTGGGCTAGCACACTATGGCTACACCTTC,CASSGLAHYGYTF
.,TRBJ2-7,many,TRBV30,TGTGCCTGGAGTGTCGGCGGAGCCTACGAGCAGTACTTC,CAWSVGGAYEQYF
.,TRBJ2-7,many,TRBV9,TGTGCCAGCAGCGTAGAGCCCAGCGGGGAGCAGTACTTC,CASSVEPSGEQYF
.,TRBJ1-5,.,TRBV28,TGTGCCAGCAGTTTTGGGGGAGGGAACGGGAATCAGCCCCAGCATTTT,CASSFGGGNGNQPQHF
.,TRBJ1-1,.,TRBV12-3/TRBV12-4,TGTGCCAGCAGTTTAGCGCAAGCTCCGTGGAGAGCTTTCTTT,CASSLAQAPWRAFF
.,TRBJ1-1,many,TRBV28,TGTGCCAGCAGTTCTTTAAAAGGAGCTTTCTTT,CASSSLKGAFF
.,TRBJ1-2,many,TRBV27,TGTGCCAGCAGGCCAAAGAGGTGGGGAGATGGCTACACCTTC,CASRPKRWGDGYTF
.,TRBJ1-1,.,TRBV28,TGTGCCAGCACCATGGGACGGGAGGAAACTGAAGCTTTCTTT,CASTMGREETEAFF
TRBD1,TRBJ1-6,many,TRBV11-3,TGTGCCAGCAGCTCTAAACAGGGGTCACCCCTCCACTTT,CASSSKQGSPLHF
.,TRBJ1-1,many,TRBV29-1,TGCAGCGTTGAAAGCAGGGTAGAGAACACTGAAGCTTTCTTT,CSVESRVENTEAFF
.,TRBJ2-7,.,TRBV27,TGTGCCAGCAGTGCCCCGGATAGCGGAGGCTCCTACGAGCAGTACTTC,CASSAPDSGGSYEQYF
.,TRBJ1-2,many,TRBV28,TGTGCCAGCAGTCCCAACGACGGGGGTCCTAACTATGGCTACACCTTC,CASSPNDGGPNYGYTF
.,TRBJ2-5,many,TRBV4-2,TGTGCCAGCAGCCAAGCTAGCGCAGAGACCCAGTACTTC,CASSQASAETQYF
.,TRBJ2-2,many,TRBV27,TGTGCCAGCAGCTCTTCAGGGAAAAACACCGGGGAGCTGTTTTTT,CASSSSGKNTGELFF
.,TRBJ2-5,many,TRBV6-1,TGTGCCAGCAGTGAAGCGGGGAAGACCCAGTACTTC,CASSEAGKTQYF
.,TRBJ2-3,.,TRBV12-3/TRBV12-4,TGTGCCAGCACCGGAGGTTTGGGGCTCTCTTCTCCGAAGATGTATTTT,CASTGGLGLSSPKMYF
TRBD2,TRBJ2-7,.,TRBV6-5,TGTGCCAGCAGTGTACCGACTAGCGGGAGTTACGAGCAGTACTTC,CASSVPTSGSYEQYF
TRBD1,TRBJ1-1,many,TRBV29-1,TGCAGCGTAGGGGACAGAGTCGAAGCTTTCTTT,CSVGDRVEAFF
TRBD1,TRBJ1-2,many,TRBV9,TGTGCCAGCAGCGTAGCCACAGGGGGCAACTATGGCTACACCTTC,CASSVATGGNYGYTF
.,TRBJ2-5,many,TRBV5-1,TGCGCCAGCAGCCCGGGGACCAACCAGGGGGAGACCCAGTACTTC,CASSPGTNQGETQYF
TRBD2,TRBJ2-7,many,TRBV5-1,TGCGCCAGCAGCCTGTCACCGCTAGCGGGAGGGTTCAACGAGCAGTACTTC,CASSLSPLAGGFNEQYF
.,TRBJ2-7,once,TRBV12-3/TRBV12-4,TGTGCCAGCAGTTGGGGGCTATGGGCTTACGAGCAGTACTTC,CASSWGLWAYEQYF